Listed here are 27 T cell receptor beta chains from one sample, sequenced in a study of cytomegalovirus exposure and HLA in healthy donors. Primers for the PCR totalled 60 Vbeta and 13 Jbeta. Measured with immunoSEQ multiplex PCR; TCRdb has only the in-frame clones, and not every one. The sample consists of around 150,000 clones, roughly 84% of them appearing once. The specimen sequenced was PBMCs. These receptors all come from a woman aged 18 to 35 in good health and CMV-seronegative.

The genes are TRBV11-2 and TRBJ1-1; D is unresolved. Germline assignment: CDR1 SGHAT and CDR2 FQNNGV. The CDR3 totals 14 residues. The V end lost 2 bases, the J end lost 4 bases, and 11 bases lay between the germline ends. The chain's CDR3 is CASSLLGGSTEAFF. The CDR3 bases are TGTGCCAGCAGCTTACTTGGAGGGAGCACTGAAGCTTTCTTT.

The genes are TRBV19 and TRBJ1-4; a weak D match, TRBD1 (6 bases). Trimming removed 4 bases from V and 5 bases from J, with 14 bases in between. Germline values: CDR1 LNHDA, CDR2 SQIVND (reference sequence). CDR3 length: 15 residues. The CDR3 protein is CASSTGQPGNEKLFF. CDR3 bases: TGTGCCAGTAGTACTGGACAGCCCGGCAATGAAAAACTGTTTTTT.

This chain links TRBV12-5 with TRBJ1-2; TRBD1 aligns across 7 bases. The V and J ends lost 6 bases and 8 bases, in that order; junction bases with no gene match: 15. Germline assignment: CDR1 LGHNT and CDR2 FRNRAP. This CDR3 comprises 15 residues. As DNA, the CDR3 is TGTGCTAGTGGGAAGGGACAGCTTCTCGGTTGGGGCTACACCTTC. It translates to CASGKGQLLGWGYTF.

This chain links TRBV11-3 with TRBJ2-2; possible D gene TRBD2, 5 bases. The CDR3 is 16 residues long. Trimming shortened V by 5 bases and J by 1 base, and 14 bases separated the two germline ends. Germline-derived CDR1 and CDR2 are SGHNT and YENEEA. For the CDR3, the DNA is TGTGCCAGCAGCCAACCCCGCGGGCGGAACACCGGGGAGCTGTTTTTT. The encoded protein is CASSQPRGRNTGELFF.

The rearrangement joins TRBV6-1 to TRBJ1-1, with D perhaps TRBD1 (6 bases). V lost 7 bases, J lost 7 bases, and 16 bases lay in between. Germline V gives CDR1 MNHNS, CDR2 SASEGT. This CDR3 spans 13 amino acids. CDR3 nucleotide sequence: TGTGCCAGCACTCTCGGGGGGGGCGTTGAAGCTTTCTTT. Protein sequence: CASTLGGGVEAFF.

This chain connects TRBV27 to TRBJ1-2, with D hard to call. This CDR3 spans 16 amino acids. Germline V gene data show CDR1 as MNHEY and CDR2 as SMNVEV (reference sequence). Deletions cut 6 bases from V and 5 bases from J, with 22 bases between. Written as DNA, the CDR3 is TGTGCCAGCAGGACCTACCTGGGCGATAATCGATATGGCTACACCTTC. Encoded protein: CASRTYLGDNRYGYTF.

CDR3 in DNA: TGCGCCAGCAGCTATAGCGGGGGGGTGAGCAATGAGCAGTTCTTC. This encodes CASSYSGGVSNEQFF. This chain links TRBV5-1 with TRBJ2-1; TRBD2 aligns across 11 bases. After removal of 3 bases from V and 6 bases from J, the junction contained 5 bases not matched to a gene. The germline V gene has CDR1 SGHRS and CDR2 YFSETQ. The CDR3 is 15 amino acids.

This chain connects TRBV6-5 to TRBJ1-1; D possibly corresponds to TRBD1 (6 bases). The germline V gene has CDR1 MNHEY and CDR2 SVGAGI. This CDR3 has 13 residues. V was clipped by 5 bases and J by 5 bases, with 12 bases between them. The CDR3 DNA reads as TGTGCCAGCAGTCGGGGACAATGGACTGAAGCTTTCTTT. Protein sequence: CASSRGQWTEAFF.

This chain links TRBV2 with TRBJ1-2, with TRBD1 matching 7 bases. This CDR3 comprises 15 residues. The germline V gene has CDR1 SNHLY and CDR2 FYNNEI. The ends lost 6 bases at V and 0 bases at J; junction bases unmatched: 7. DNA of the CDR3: TGTGCCAGCAGCCCGGTGACAGGGACTAACTATGGCTACACCTTC. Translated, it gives CASSPVTGTNYGYTF.

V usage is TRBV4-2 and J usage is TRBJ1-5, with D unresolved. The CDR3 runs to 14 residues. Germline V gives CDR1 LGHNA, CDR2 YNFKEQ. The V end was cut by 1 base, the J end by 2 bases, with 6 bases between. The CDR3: CASSQGEGNQPQHF. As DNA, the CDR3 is TGTGCCAGCAGCCAAGGCGAGGGCAATCAGCCCCAGCATTTT.

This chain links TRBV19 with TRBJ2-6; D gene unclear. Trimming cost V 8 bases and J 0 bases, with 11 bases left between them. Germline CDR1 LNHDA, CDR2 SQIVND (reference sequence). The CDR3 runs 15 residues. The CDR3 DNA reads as TGTGCCAGTCGAACGGTCCACTCTGGGGCCAACGTCCTGACTTTC. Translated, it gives CASRTVHSGANVLTF. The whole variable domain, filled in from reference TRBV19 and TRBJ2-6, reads DGGITQSPKYLFRKEGQNVTLSCEQNLNHDAMYWYRQDPGQGLRLIYYSQIVNDFQKGDIAEGYSVSREKKESFPLTVTSAQKNPTAFYLCASRTVHSGANVLTFGAGSRLTVL.

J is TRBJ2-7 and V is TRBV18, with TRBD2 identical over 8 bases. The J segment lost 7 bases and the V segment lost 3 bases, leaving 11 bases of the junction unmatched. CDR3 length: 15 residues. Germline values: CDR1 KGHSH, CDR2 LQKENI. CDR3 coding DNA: TGTGCCAGCTCACCTCGGGCGGGAGGCGGGGGAGAGCAGTACTTC. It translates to CASSPRAGGGGEQYF.

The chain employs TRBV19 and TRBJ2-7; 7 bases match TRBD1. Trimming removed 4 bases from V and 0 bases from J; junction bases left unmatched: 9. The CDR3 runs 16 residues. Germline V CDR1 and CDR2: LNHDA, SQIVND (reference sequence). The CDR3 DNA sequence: TGTGCCAGTAGTAGGGGACGGACAGGAGACTCCTACGAGCAGTACTTC. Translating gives CASSRGRTGDSYEQYF.

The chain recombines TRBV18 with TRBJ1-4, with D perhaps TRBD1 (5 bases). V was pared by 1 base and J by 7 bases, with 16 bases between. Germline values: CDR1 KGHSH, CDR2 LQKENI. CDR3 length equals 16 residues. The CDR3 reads CASSPLAGRGAEKLFF. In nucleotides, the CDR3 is TGTGCCAGCTCACCACTCGCGGGAAGGGGAGCTGAAAAACTGTTTTTT.

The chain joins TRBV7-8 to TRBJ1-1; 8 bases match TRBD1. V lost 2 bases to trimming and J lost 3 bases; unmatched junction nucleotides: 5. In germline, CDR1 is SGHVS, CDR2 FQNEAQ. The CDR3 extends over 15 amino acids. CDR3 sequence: CASSLSRGRDTEAFF. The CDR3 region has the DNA TGTGCCAGCAGCTTATCCAGGGGGCGAGACACTGAAGCTTTCTTT.

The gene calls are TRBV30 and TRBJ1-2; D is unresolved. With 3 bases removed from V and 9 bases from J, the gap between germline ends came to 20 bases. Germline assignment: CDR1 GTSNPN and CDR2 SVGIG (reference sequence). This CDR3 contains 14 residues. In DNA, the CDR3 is TGTGCCTGGAGGAGACGGGGTTTCCTCCGTAGCTACACCTTC. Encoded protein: CAWRRRGFLRSYTF.

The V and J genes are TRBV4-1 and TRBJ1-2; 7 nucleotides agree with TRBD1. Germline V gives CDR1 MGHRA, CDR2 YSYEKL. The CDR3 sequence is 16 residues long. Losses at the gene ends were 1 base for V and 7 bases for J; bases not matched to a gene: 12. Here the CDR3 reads CASSQVVFAPGGGYTF. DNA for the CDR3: TGCGCCAGCAGCCAAGTGGTCTTCGCCCCAGGGGGTGGCTACACCTTC.

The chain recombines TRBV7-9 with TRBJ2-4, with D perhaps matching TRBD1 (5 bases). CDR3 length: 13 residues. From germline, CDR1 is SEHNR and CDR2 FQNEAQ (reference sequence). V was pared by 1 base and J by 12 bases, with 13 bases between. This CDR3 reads CASSLVDSSSQYF. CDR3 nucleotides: TGTGCCAGCAGCTTAGTTGACAGCAGCAGTCAGTACTTC. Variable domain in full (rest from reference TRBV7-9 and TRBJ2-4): DTGVSQNPRHKITKRGQNVTFRCDPISEHNRLYWYRQTLGQGPEFLTYFQNEAQLEKSRLLSDRFSAERPKGSFSTLEIQRTEQGDSAMYLCASSLVDSSSQYFGAGTRLSVL.

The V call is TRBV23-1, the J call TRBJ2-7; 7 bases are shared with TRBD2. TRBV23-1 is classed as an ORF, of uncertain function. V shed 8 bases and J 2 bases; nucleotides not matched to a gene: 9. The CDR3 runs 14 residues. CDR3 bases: TGCGCCAGCGGGGGGGGTTCTTACCCCTACGAGCAGTACTTC. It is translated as CASGGGSYPYEQYF.

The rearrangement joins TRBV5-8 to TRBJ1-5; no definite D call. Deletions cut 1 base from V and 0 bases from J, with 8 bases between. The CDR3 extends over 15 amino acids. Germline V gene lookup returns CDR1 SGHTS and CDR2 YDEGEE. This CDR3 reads CASSLFRHSNQPQHF. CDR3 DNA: TGTGCCAGCAGCTTGTTCAGACATAGCAATCAGCCCCAGCATTTT. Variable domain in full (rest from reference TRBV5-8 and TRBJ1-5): EAGVTQSPTHLIKTRGQQATLRCSPISGHTSVYWYQQALGLGLQFLLWYDEGEERNRGNFPPRFSGRQFPNYSSELNVNALELEDSALYLCASSLFRHSNQPQHFGDGTRLSIL.

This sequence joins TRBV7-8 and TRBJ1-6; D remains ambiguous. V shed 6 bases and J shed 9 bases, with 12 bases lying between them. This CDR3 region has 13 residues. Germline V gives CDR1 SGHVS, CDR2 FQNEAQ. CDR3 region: CASSLHLSSPLHF. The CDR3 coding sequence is TGTGCCAGCAGTCTTCATCTTAGTTCACCCCTCCACTTT.

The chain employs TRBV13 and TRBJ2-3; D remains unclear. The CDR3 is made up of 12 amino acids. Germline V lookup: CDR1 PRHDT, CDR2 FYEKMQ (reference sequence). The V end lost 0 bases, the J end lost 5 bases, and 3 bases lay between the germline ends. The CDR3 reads CASSLGRDTQYF. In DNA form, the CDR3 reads TGTGCCAGCAGCTTAGGGAGAGATACGCAGTATTTT.

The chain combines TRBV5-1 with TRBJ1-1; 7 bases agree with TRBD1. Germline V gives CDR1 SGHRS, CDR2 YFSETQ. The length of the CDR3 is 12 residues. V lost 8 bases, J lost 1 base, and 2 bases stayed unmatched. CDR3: CASRTGNTEAFF. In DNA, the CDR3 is TGCGCCAGTAGGACAGGGAACACTGAAGCTTTCTTT.

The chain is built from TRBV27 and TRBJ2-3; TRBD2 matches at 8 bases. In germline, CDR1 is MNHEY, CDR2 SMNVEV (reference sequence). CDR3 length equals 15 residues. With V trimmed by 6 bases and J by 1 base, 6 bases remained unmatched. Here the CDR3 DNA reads TGTGCCAGCAGCCCGGGGGGGCGTCGCACAGATACGCAGTATTTT. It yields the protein CASSPGGRRTDTQYF.

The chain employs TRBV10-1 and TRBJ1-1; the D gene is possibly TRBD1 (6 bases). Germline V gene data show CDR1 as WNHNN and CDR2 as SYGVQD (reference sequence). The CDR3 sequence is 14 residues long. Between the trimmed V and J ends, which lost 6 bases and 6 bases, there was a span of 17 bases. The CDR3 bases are TGCGCCAGCAGACAACAGGGAATGGAGCCTGAAGCTTTCTTT. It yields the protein CASRQQGMEPEAFF.

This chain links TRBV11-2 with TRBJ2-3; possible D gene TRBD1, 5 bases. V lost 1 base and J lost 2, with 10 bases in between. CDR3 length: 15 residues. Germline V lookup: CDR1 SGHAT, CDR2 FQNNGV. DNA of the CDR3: TGTGCCAGCAGCTTAGGAGACAGATTCACAGATACGCAGTATTTT. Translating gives CASSLGDRFTDTQYF.

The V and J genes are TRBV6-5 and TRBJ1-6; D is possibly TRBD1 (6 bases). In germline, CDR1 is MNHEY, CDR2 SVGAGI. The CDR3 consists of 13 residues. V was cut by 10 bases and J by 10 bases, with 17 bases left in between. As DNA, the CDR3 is TGTGCCACTTATCGGGACAACGGATCACCCCTCCACTTT. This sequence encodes CATYRDNGSPLHF.